This T cell receptor beta chain emerged from a study of CDR3 diversity in severe acne. This clonotype came up many times. CDR1 is LNHDA, CDR2 SQIVND, per germline (reference sequence). V was pared by 5 bases and J by 6 bases, with 6 bases of the junction left unmatched. This CDR3 comprises 15 residues. TCRdb called the PCR reads again in MiXCR, with one record for every CDR3 protein. The table shows more than 80,000 distinct CDR3 sequences, with 49% occurring only once. The chain recombines TRBV19 with TRBJ2-1, with 11 nucleotides matching TRBD1. The sequenced material came from blood. The clonotype comes from a male donor with severe acne vulgaris. CDR3: CASSPQGTGGNEQFF. The DNA for the CDR3 is TGTGCCAGTAGTCCCCAGGGGACAGGGGGCAATGAGCAGTTCTTC.